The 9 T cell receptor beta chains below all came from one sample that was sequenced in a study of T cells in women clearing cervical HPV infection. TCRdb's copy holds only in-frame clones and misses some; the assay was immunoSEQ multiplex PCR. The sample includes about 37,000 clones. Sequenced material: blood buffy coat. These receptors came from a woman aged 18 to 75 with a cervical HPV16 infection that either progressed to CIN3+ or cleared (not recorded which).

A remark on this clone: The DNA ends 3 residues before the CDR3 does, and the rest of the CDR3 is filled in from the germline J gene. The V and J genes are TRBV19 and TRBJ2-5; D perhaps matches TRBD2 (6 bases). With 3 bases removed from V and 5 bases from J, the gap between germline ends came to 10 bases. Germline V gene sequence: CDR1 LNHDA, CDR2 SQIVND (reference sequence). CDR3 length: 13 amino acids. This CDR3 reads CASSMGGRETQYF. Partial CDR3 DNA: TGTGCCAGTAGTATGGGGGGACGGGAGACC.

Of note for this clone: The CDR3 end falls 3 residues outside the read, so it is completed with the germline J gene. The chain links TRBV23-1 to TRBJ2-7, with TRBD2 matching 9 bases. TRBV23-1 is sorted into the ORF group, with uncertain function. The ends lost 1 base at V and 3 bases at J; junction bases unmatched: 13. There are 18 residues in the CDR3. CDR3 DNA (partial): TGCGCCAGCAGTCAATTGAGGCGGAGGACTAGCGTATTCTACGAG. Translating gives CASSQLRRRTSVFYE. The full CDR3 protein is CASSQLRRRTSVFYEQYF.

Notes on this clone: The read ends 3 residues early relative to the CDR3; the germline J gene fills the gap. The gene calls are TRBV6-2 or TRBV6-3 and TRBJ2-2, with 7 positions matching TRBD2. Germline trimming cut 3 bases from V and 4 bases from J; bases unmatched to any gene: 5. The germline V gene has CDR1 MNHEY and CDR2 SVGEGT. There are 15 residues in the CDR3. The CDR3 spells CASSYTAGVTGELFF. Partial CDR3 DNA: TGTGCCAGCAGTTATACGGCGGGAGTCACCGGGGAG.

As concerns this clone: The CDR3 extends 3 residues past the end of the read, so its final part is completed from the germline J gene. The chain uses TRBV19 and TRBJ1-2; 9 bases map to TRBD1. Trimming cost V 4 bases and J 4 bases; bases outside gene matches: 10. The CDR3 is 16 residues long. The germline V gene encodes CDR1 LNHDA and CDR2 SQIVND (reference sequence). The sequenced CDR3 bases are TGTGCCAGTAGTAGTCCCGGGACAGGGCTCGGCTATGGC. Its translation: CASSSPGTGLGYG. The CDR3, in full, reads CASSSPGTGLGYGYTF.

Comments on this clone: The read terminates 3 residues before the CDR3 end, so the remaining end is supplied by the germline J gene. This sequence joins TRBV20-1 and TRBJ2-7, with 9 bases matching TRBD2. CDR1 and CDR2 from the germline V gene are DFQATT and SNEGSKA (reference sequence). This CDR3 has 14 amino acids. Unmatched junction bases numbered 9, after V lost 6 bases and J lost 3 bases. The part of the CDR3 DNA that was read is TGCAGTGCGTTCCCGGGACTAGCTGGCTACGAG. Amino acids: CSAFPGLAGYE. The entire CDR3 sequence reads CSAFPGLAGYEQYF.

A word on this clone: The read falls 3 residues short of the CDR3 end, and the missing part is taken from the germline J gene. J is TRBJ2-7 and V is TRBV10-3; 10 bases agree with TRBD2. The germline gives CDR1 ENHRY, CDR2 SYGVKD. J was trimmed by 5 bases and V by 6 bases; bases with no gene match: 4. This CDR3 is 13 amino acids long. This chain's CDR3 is CAISRTSGDEQYF. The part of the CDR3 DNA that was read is TGTGCCATCAGCCGGACTAGCGGAGACGAG.

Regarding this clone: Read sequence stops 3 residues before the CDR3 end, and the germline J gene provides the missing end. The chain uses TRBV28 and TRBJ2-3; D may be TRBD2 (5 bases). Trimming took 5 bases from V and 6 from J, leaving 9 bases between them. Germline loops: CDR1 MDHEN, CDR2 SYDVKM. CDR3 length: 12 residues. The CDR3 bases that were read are TGTGCCAGCAGTCTACTAGGGGATACG. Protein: CASSLLGDT. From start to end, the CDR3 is CASSLLGDTQYF.

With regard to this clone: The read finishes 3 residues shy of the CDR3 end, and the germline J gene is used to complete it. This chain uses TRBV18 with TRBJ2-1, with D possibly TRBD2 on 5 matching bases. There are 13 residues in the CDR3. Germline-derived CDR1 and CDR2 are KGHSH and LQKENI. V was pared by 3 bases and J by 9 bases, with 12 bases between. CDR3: CASSPNEGVEQFF. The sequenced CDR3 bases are TGTGCCAGCTCACCGAATGAGGGCGTTGAG. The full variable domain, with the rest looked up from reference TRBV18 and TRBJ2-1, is NAGVMQNPRHLVRRRGQEARLRCSPMKGHSHVYWYRQLPEEGLKFMVYLQKENIIDESGMPKERFSAEFPKEGPSILRIQQVVRGDSAAYFCASSPNEGVEQFFGPGTRLTVL.

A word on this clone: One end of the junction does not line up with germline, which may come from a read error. CDR3 residues: CASSLAGHAQETQYF. The sequenced part of the CDR3 DNA is TGCGCCAGCAGCTTGGCTGGGCACGCCCAAGAAACC. V and J are TRBV5-1 and TRBJ2-5; D remains unclear. From the germline J gene comes the end of the CDR3, since the read stops 3 residues before it. Per germline, CDR1 SGHRS and CDR2 YFSETQ. This CDR3 contains 15 residues.